The source of this T cell receptor (beta chain) is a study of glioma-infiltrating T cells. This CDR3 comprises 12 residues. Trimming left V 6 bases short and J 6 bases short, with 11 bases between. Germline CDR1 is SEHNR and CDR2 is FQNEAQ (reference sequence). Using RNA template, CDR3s of TCR alpha and beta were amplified with iRepertoire arm-PCR. TCRdb recomputed calls from the multiplex PCR reads with MiXCR, one row per CDR3 protein. This table holds some 150,000 distinct CDR3 sequences, about 39% found once. Broader study findings: CDR3 overlap between tissue and blood was very small.

Of note for this clonotype: As yet, its antigen is unknown.

The TCR originated in a human donor with low-grade glioma or glioblastoma, undergoing nonglioma brain surgery, or in good health (not recorded which). What was sequenced was glioma tissue, nonneoplastic brain tissue, or PBMCs (not recorded which). The chain has TRBV7-9 and TRBJ1-1; D remains unclear. The CDR3 bases are TGTGCCAGCAGGTCGCAAGCCGCTGAAGCTTTCTTT. Translation: CASRSQAAEAFF.